The 28 T cell receptor beta chains below all came from one sample that was sequenced in a study of blood T cell repertoires in COVID-19. Here immunoSEQ multiplex PCR was the method, and the copy in TCRdb shows in-frame clones only, minus some. In the table there are 250,000 to 300,000 clones, about nine tenths of which are singletons. Material: peripheral blood. These receptor sequences come from a woman in her thirties or forties who had recovered from COVID-19.

The chain joins TRBV6-5 to TRBJ2-1, with 7 bases lining up with TRBD1. V lost 6 bases and J lost 0; bases outside the gene matches: 5. Germline assignment: CDR1 MNHEY and CDR2 SVGAGI. The CDR3 extends over 15 amino acids. The CDR3 loop reads CASSTTGNSYNEQFF. CDR3 in DNA: TGTGCCAGCAGCACGACAGGGAACTCCTACAATGAGCAGTTCTTC.

The V call is TRBV2, the J call TRBJ1-2, with 7 nucleotides matching TRBD1. The J segment lost 8 bases and the V segment lost 6 bases, leaving 12 bases of the junction unmatched. Looked up from germline, CDR1 is SNHLY and CDR2 is FYNNEI. CDR3 length: 14 amino acids. As DNA, the CDR3 is TGTGCCAGCAGGGCCCAGACAGGGCAAAGGGGCTACACCTTC. This codes for CASRAQTGQRGYTF.

The chain combines TRBV11-2 with TRBJ1-2, with 8 bases matching TRBD1. Trimming took 6 bases from V and 4 from J; bases not matched to a gene: 10. This CDR3 is built from 15 residues. The germline CDR1 and CDR2 sequences are SGHAT and FQNNGV. The CDR3 nucleotides are TGTGCCAGCAGATTGAACACAGGGGGAAGCTATGGCTACACCTTC. Protein sequence: CASRLNTGGSYGYTF.

This clone was observed once. The chain has TRBV28 and TRBJ2-2; 7 bases are a match to TRBD1. V lost 2 bases and J lost 6; bases outside the gene matches: 6. CDR3 length equals 15 residues. Per germline, CDR1 MDHEN and CDR2 SYDVKM. The CDR3 DNA sequence: TGTGCCAGCAGTTTAATACAGGGGTTTGCCGGGGAGCTGTTTTTT. Its protein product is CASSLIQGFAGELFF. Combining the CDR3 with reference TRBV28 and TRBJ2-2 gives the whole variable domain DVKVTQSSRYLVKRTGEKVFLECVQDMDHENMFWYRQDPGLGLRLIYFSYDVKMKEKGDIPEGYSVSREKKERFSLILESASTNQTSMYLCASSLIQGFAGELFFGEGSRLTVL.

This chain uses TRBV6-6 with TRBJ2-7; TRBD1 matches at 8 bases. V was pared by 7 bases and J by 7 bases, with 12 bases of the junction left unmatched. The CDR3 is 14 residues long. Germline CDR1 is MNHNY and CDR2 is SVGAGI (reference sequence). CDR3 DNA sequence: TGTGCCAGCATCACCGGCCTAGGGGACAGGGAGCAGTACTTC. It translates to CASITGLGDREQYF.

The rearrangement joins TRBV10-3 to TRBJ1-1; possibly TRBD1 for D (6 bases). CDR1 and CDR2 from the germline V gene are ENHRY and SYGVKD. The V and J ends lost 10 bases and 2 bases respectively, with 14 bases between them. This CDR3 is built from 13 residues. CDR3 sequence reads: CATRTGFNTEAFF. Here the CDR3 DNA reads TGTGCCACCCGTACAGGGTTTAACACTGAAGCTTTCTTT.

This chain uses TRBV5-1 with TRBJ2-3; the D is unclear. The ends were cut back, 1 base at V and 0 bases at J, with 9 bases in the middle. Per the germline V gene, CDR1 is SGHRS and CDR2 is YFSETQ. This CDR3 region has 15 residues. For the CDR3, the DNA is TGCGCCAGCAGCTTGAACAGTCAAAGCACAGATACGCAGTATTTT. It specifies CASSLNSQSTDTQYF. The complete variable domain, with remaining parts taken from reference TRBV5-1 and TRBJ2-3, reads KAGVTQTPRYLIKTRGQQVTLSCSPISGHRSVSWYQQTPGQGLQFLFEYFSETQRNKGNFPGRFSGRQFSNSRSEMNVSTLELGDSALYLCASSLNSQSTDTQYFGPGTRLTVL.

This clone was picked up one time. This chain joins TRBV10-1 and TRBJ2-7, with 7 bases fitting TRBD2. This CDR3 has 15 amino acids. The germline gives CDR1 WNHNN, CDR2 SYGVQD (reference sequence). The trim removed 3 bases at V and 4 bases at J, leaving 9 bases unmatched. CDR3 nucleotide sequence: TGCGCCAGCAGTGAAGGTTGGGCTAGCGGATACGAGCAGTACTTC. This sequence encodes CASSEGWASGYEQYF.

This clone has a handful of counts. The chain recombines TRBV6-2 or TRBV6-3 with TRBJ2-1; D possibly corresponds to TRBD2 (6 bases). CDR1 is MNHEY, CDR2 SVGEGT, per germline. V lost 5 bases, J lost 4 bases, and 18 bases lay in between. The CDR3 extends over 16 amino acids. In DNA, the CDR3 is TGTGCCAGCAGTCGAATCGCGGGACCCCCATACAATGAGCAGTTCTTC. This translates into CASSRIAGPPYNEQFF.

The J gene is TRBJ2-3, the V gene TRBV29-1; 10 bases line up with TRBD2. V dropped 1 base and J dropped 2; count of bases not matched to a gene: 9. Germline-derived CDR1 and CDR2 are SQVTM and ANQGSEA. The CDR3 is made up of 17 amino acids. The CDR3 reads CSVEGLSSGGPTDTQYF. The CDR3 nucleotides read TGCAGCGTTGAAGGGTTGTCTAGCGGGGGCCCCACAGATACGCAGTATTTT.

The chain uses TRBV5-1 and TRBJ1-2; 8 bases fit TRBD1. The CDR3 loop spans 15 amino acids. CDR1 is SGHRS and CDR2 is YFSETQ in the germline V gene. The trim removed 0 bases at V and 3 bases at J, leaving 4 bases unmatched. The CDR3 reads CASSLVAGGDYGYTF. DNA for the CDR3: TGCGCCAGCAGCTTGGTAGCAGGGGGCGACTATGGCTACACCTTC.

CDR3 residues: CASSPSRGLGTEAFF. Here the CDR3 DNA reads TGCGCCAGCAGTCCGTCGAGGGGGCTAGGTACTGAAGCTTTCTTT. J is TRBJ1-1 and V is TRBV10-1, with 7 positions matching TRBD1. V was pared by 5 bases and J by 5 bases, with 11 bases of the junction left unmatched. The CDR3 loop spans 15 amino acids. Germline CDR1 and CDR2: WNHNN and SYGVQD (reference sequence).

The chain links TRBV7-9 to TRBJ2-7; 12 positions match TRBD1. The CDR3 has 16 amino acids. Germline V gene lookup returns CDR1 SEHNR and CDR2 FQNEAQ (reference sequence). V lost 5 bases, J lost 6 bases, and 11 bases stayed unmatched. The CDR3 region is CASSPGGQGARVEQYF. The CDR3 coding sequence is TGTGCCAGCAGCCCAGGGGGACAGGGGGCGCGAGTCGAGCAGTACTTC.

This chain joins TRBV9 and TRBJ1-3, with a possible D match to TRBD1 (5 bases). Trimming took 4 bases from V and 0 from J, leaving 17 bases between them. CDR3 size: 17 residues. Germline CDR1 is SGDLS and CDR2 is YYNGEE. CDR3: CASSPRGPGGSGNTIYF. CDR3 coding DNA: TGTGCCAGCAGCCCCCGGGGCCCGGGAGGCTCTGGAAACACCATATATTTT.

The rearrangement links TRBV7-9 to TRBJ2-1; 13 bases line up with TRBD2. J gave up 12 bases and V 10 bases, and 9 bases lay outside the gene matches. The V gene's germline CDR1 is SEHNR and CDR2 FQNEAQ (reference sequence). The CDR3 spans 13 residues. CDR3 sequence reads: CATRGTSGVGQFF. The CDR3 region has the DNA TGTGCCACCCGTGGGACTAGCGGGGTGGGGCAGTTCTTC.

This clone was recorded only once. This chain connects TRBV4-2 to TRBJ1-1; 8 nucleotides align to TRBD1. In germline, CDR1 is LGHNA, CDR2 YNFKEQ. J gave up 7 bases and V 1 base, and 11 bases lay outside the gene matches. The CDR3 consists of 16 residues. The CDR3 region is CASSQVGLQGQGEAFF. CDR3 bases: TGTGCCAGCAGCCAAGTGGGCCTCCAAGGACAGGGTGAAGCTTTCTTT.

This clone has more than one count but fewer than ten. The J gene is TRBJ2-3, the V gene TRBV4-1; TRBD1 is a possible D gene (6 bases). Germline CDR1 is MGHRA and CDR2 is YSYEKL. CDR3 length: 12 residues. V shed 4 bases and J shed 8 bases, with 10 bases lying between them. The CDR3 spells CASSPQGITQYF. CDR3 coding DNA: TGCGCCAGCAGCCCACAGGGAATTACGCAGTATTTT.

This chain links TRBV4-2 with TRBJ1-2; D unresolved. Deletions cut 2 bases from V and 2 bases from J, with 9 bases between. The CDR3 loop spans 14 amino acids. Looked up from germline, CDR1 is LGHNA and CDR2 is YNFKEQ. CDR3 sequence (DNA): TGTGCCAGCAGCCAAAGAGTTATCAACTATGGCTACACCTTC. This gives the protein CASSQRVINYGYTF.

J is TRBJ2-3 and V is TRBV2, with TRBD1 matching 7 bases. The CDR3 covers 15 residues. J was trimmed by 0 bases and V by 7 bases; bases with no gene match: 7. Germline V CDR1 and CDR2: SNHLY, FYNNEI. CDR3 loop: CASIGTDISTDTQYF. Here the CDR3 DNA reads TGTGCCAGCATCGGGACAGATATTAGCACAGATACGCAGTATTTT.

The chain is built from TRBV6-5 and TRBJ2-5; 8 positions agree with TRBD2. CDR3 length: 13 residues. The J segment lost 7 bases and the V segment lost 10 bases, leaving 11 bases of the junction unmatched. Looked up from germline, CDR1 is MNHEY and CDR2 is SVGAGI. CDR3 bases: TGTGCCACTAGACTAGCGCACCGGGGGACCCAGTACTTC. Translation: CATRLAHRGTQYF.

The genes are TRBV4-3 and TRBJ2-3; 8 bases are a match to TRBD1. This CDR3 contains 15 residues. V was pared by 2 bases and J by 2 bases, with 3 bases of the junction left unmatched. The V gene's germline CDR1 is LGHNA and CDR2 YSLEER. CDR3 DNA: TGCGCCAGCAGCCAAAGGACAGGGACCACAGATACGCAGTATTTT. Protein product: CASSQRTGTTDTQYF.

The chain carries TRBV7-8 and TRBJ2-1, with TRBD1 matching 9 bases. J lost 1 base, V lost 4 bases, and 5 bases had no gene match. The germline gives CDR1 SGHVS, CDR2 FQNEAQ. The CDR3 covers 16 residues. CDR3 DNA sequence: TGTGCCAGCAGCTACCTCGGGACAGGGTCCTACAATGAGCAGTTCTTC. Its translation: CASSYLGTGSYNEQFF.

The V call is TRBV10-3, the J call TRBJ1-1, with 7 bases fitting TRBD1. The CDR3 is 12 amino acids. The germline V gene has CDR1 ENHRY and CDR2 SYGVKD. V dropped 4 bases and J dropped 10; count of bases not matched to a gene: 6. The CDR3 nucleotides read TGTGCCATCAGTGCGCAGGGGGTAGGAGCTTTCTTT. This translates into CAISAQGVGAFF.

The chain combines TRBV2 with TRBJ2-2; unclear D gene. Trimming removed 3 bases from V and 4 bases from J, with 9 bases in between. The CDR3 has 14 residues. Per germline, CDR1 SNHLY and CDR2 FYNNEI. The CDR3 bases are TGTGCCAGCAGTGAGCGGCAGATCACCGGGGAGCTGTTTTTT. It yields the protein CASSERQITGELFF.

The gene calls are TRBV19 and TRBJ2-2; 8 positions match TRBD1. In germline, CDR1 is LNHDA, CDR2 SQIVND (reference sequence). V shed 4 bases and J 6 bases; nucleotides not matched to a gene: 7. The CDR3 sequence is 15 residues long. Here the CDR3 reads CASSRRTGRPGELFF. The CDR3, as DNA: TGTGCCAGTAGTAGGAGGACAGGGAGGCCCGGGGAGCTGTTTTTT.

The V and J genes are TRBV5-4 and TRBJ2-7; the match to TRBD2 covers 12 bases. The J segment lost 3 bases and the V segment lost 0 bases, leaving 7 bases of the junction unmatched. The V gene's germline CDR1 is SGHNT and CDR2 YYREEE (reference sequence). The CDR3 runs to 17 residues. The chain's CDR3 is CASSLALAGGKNYEQYF. CDR3 DNA: TGTGCCAGCAGCTTGGCACTAGCGGGGGGTAAGAACTACGAGCAGTACTTC. The full variable domain, completed using reference TRBV5-4 and TRBJ2-7, is ETGVTQSPTHLIKTRGQQVTLRCSSQSGHNTVSWYQQALGQGPQFIFQYYREEENGRGNFPPRFSGLQFPNYSSELNVNALELDDSALYLCASSLALAGGKNYEQYFGPGTRLTVT.

The chain joins TRBV30 to TRBJ1-1; D not certain. V was trimmed by 0 bases and J by 2 bases, leaving 16 bases between them. Germline loops: CDR1 GTSNPN, CDR2 SVGIG (reference sequence). The CDR3 length is 16 residues. CDR3 DNA: TGTGCCTGGAGTGTAGTGCCCGGTGCTTTAAACACTGAAGCTTTCTTT. This translates into CAWSVVPGALNTEAFF.

CDR3 region: CASSEFPPLGQVVYDGYTF. Here the CDR3 DNA reads TGTGCCAGCAGTGAATTCCCCCCCCTGGGACAGGTTGTTTATGATGGCTACACCTTC. The rearrangement links TRBV2 to TRBJ1-2, with 8 bases identical to TRBD1. V lost 2 bases, J lost 6 bases, and 20 bases stayed unmatched. The CDR3 is 19 amino acids. Germline V CDR1 and CDR2: SNHLY, FYNNEI. Full variable domain (outside the CDR3, taken from reference TRBV2 and TRBJ1-2): EPEVTQTPSHQVTQMGQEVILRCVPISNHLYFYWYRQILGQKVEFLVSFYNNEISEKSEIFDDQFSVERPDGSNFTLKIRSTKLEDSAMYFCASSEFPPLGQVVYDGYTFGSGTRLTVV.